This T cell receptor beta chain was sequenced during a study of cytomegalovirus exposure and HLA in healthy donors. Study as a whole: The Caucasian-associated ancestry cluster contained 81% of the roughly 390 genotyped donors.

Whole-study results and caveats: While the bulk of TCR sequences proved rare, some public TCRs turned up in many donors.

Primers: 60 Vbeta forward and 13 Jbeta reverse. This table comes from immunoSEQ multiplex PCR, and its TCRdb copy is limited to in-frame clones, with some not included. The top ten hold about 9.4% of the sample, which has about 210,000 clones, around 81% seen once. The CDR3 runs to 17 residues. Germline V CDR1 and CDR2: SGHNT, YENEEA. V was cut by 0 bases and J by 5 bases, with 16 bases left in between. Regarding this clone: Antigen specificity is unknown.

Sequenced input: PBMCs. The receptor's source is a woman in her 50s in good health and CMV-seropositive. J is TRBJ2-2 and V is TRBV11-3; TRBD1 might be the D (7 bases). The CDR3 DNA sequence: TGTGCCAGCAGCTTAGAGGTGAGCAGGGGGGATACCGGGGAGCTGTTTTTT. It translates to CASSLEVSRGDTGELFF.